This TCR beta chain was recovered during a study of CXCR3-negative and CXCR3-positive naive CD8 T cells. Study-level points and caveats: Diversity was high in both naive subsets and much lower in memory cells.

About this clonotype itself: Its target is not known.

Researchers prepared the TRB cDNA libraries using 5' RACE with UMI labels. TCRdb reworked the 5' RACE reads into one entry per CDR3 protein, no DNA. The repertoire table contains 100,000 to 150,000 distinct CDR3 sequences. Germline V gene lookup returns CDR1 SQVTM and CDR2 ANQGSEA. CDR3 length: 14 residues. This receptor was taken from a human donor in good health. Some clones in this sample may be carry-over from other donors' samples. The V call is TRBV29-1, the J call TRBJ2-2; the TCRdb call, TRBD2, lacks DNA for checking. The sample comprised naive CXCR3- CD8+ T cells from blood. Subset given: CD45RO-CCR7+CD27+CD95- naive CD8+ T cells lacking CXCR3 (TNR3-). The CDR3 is CSVLIAGAAGELFF.